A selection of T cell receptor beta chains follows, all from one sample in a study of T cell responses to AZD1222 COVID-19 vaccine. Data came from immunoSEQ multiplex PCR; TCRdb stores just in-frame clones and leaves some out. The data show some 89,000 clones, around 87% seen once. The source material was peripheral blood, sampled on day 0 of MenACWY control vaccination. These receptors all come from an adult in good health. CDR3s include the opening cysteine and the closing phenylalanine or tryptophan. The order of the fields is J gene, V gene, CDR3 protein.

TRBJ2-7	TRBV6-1	CASSEVLPGYEQYF
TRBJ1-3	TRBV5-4	CASSLGRGLSGNTIYF
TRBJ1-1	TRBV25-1	CASSATGLTEAFF
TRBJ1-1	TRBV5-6	CASSLSYVRENTEAFF
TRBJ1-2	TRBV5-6	CASGARAGGIYGYTF
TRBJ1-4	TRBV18	CASSPVPLGVAIATNEKLFF
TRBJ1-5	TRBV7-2	CASSLRVLGNQPQHF
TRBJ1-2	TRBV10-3	CAITGQEINYGYTF
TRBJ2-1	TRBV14	CASSLPSGSYNEQFF
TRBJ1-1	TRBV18	CASSPQSGMNTEAFF
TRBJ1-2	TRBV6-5	CASSYSLQTAGYTF
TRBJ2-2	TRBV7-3	CASSSYRGTEIGELFF
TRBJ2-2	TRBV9	CASSVVASGGELFF
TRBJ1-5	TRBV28	CARQTAAGQPQHF
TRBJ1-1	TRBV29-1	CSVTLNTEAFF
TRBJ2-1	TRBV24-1	CATSDLGDNEQFF
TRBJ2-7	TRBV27	CASSLGQSYEQYF
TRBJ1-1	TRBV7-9	CASSLETGTEAFF
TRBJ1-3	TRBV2	CASSEYQISISGNTIYF
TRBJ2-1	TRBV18	CASSQGTSGSVEQFF
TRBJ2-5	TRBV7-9	CASSGEGSRETQYF
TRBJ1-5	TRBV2	CASSVTRGNQPQHF
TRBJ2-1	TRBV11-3	CASSLGRDEQFF
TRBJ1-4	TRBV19	CASSTAGGPNEKLFF